This TCR beta chain was recovered during a study of T cell responses to AZD1222 COVID-19 vaccine. The data were produced by immunoSEQ multiplex PCR, yet TCRdb's version contains in-frame clones alone and is incomplete. Of 95,000 to 110,000 clones detected, 86% appear once; the ten largest clones hold 3.3%. The study's findings and limits: Vaccine-associated CD4 TCRs spanned spike, dominant at 160-218 and 743-854.

In regard to this clone: Its cognate antigen is unknown.

The CDR3 is 16 residues long. V was trimmed by 5 bases and J by 5 bases, leaving 21 bases between them. Germline values: CDR1 LGHDT, CDR2 YNNKEL (reference sequence). Sequencing was performed on peripheral blood, taken 28 days after the second dose of the MenACWY control vaccine. The clonotype was recovered from an adult who received the MenACWY meningococcal vaccine as a control. The chain combines TRBV3-1 (or the pseudogene TRBV3-2) with TRBJ2-5, with no clear D. The CDR3 loop reads CASSTRLGQVTETQYF. In DNA, the CDR3 is TGTGCCAGCAGCACAAGATTAGGCCAGGTAACGGAGACCCAGTACTTC.